This T cell receptor (beta chain) was found in a study of CD8+CD57+ T cells in acquired aplastic anemia. About the research overall: CD4+ and CD8+ cells, once sorted, gave DNA averaging roughly 3.2 ug. On average, healthy donors gave approximately 11 million reads for CD4+ cells. Whole-study results and caveats: Patients and healthy controls showed no significant CD8+ Simpson's diversity difference. Patients and controls had in common 25 to 35 CD8+ CDR3 sequences.

This CDR3 has 15 amino acids. Germline V gene data show CDR1 as SGHDT and CDR2 as YYEEEE. V lost 3 bases, J lost 8 bases, and 17 bases lay in between. This clonotype occurred many times. Its target is not known. Template material for TCR beta VDJ and CDR3 profiling consisted of genomic DNA. TCRdb used MiXCR to reprocess the reads, holding one entry per CDR3 protein. The data contain approximately 380,000 distinct CDR3 sequences, roughly 68% of them singletons. The sample consisted of sorted CD4+, CD8+, or CD8+CD57+ T cells (not recorded which) from PBMCs. The clonotype originates from a human donor in good health, serving as a control. V gene TRBV5-6 combines with J gene TRBJ2-2, with D perhaps given as TRBD1 or TRBD2 (5 bases each). The CDR3 is CASSSKTRGSGELFF. The CDR3 nucleotides read TGTGCCAGCAGCTCAAAAACCCGGGGCAGTGGGGAGCTGTTTTTT.